One sample yielded the 31 T cell receptor beta chains listed below, sequenced in a study of shared clonotypes between healthy human individuals. The data were produced by immunoSEQ multiplex PCR, yet TCRdb's version contains in-frame clones alone and is incomplete. The table records 1.4 million to 1.5 million clones, more than 95% of them present only once. The sequenced sample was naive CD4+ T cells sorted from blood. Subset denoted: CD45RA+ positively selected. These receptors originate from a man between 25 and 39 years old in good health.

This chain connects TRBV7-2 to TRBJ1-1; D is perhaps TRBD1 (6 bases). CDR1 is SGHTA, CDR2 FQGNSA, per germline. V dropped 6 bases and J dropped 5 bases, with 13 bases sitting between them. CDR3 length equals 13 residues. The CDR3 sequence: CASRTGPGTEAFF. The CDR3 DNA reads TGTGCCAGCAGGACAGGCCCTGGGACTGAAGCTTTCTTT. Full variable domain (remainder filled in from reference TRBV7-2 and TRBJ1-1): GAGVSQSPSNKVTEKGKDVELRCDPISGHTALYWYRQSLGQGLEFLIYFQGNSAPDKSGLPSDRFSAERTGGSVSTLTIQRTQQEDSAVYLCASRTGPGTEAFFGQGTRLTVV.

This chain links TRBV9 with TRBJ1-1, with D tentatively TRBD1 (5 bases). The CDR3 runs 15 residues. Looked up from germline, CDR1 is SGDLS and CDR2 is YYNGEE. V lost 1 base, J lost 3 bases, and 13 bases lay in between. The CDR3 spells CASSVHRGRDTEAFF. CDR3 bases: TGTGCCAGCAGCGTACATCGGGGGAGGGACACTGAAGCTTTCTTT.

The chain carries TRBV19 and TRBJ1-5, with 8 bases matching TRBD1. Germline CDR1 reads LNHDA; CDR2 reads SQIVND (reference sequence). V shed 5 bases, J shed 5 bases, and the junction held 17 bases outside the gene matches. The length of the CDR3 is 18 residues. The DNA for the CDR3 is TGTGCCAGTAGTCAAGGACAGGGTGCCGACGTTTTTCATCAGCCCCAGCATTTT. It specifies CASSQGQGADVFHQPQHF.

The rearrangement links TRBV6-6 to TRBJ1-3; D is unresolved. The CDR3 extends over 14 amino acids. The V end lost 5 bases, the J end lost 3 bases, and 11 bases lay between the germline ends. Germline V gene lookup returns CDR1 MNHNY and CDR2 SVGAGI (reference sequence). CDR3 nucleotide sequence: TGTGCCAGCAGTAACGGACTCCTTGGAAACACCATATATTTT. It encodes CASSNGLLGNTIYF.

This sequence joins TRBV2 and TRBJ2-2; 10 bases are a match to TRBD2. J gave up 6 bases and V 6 bases, and 4 bases lay outside the gene matches. This CDR3 is 14 amino acids long. CDR1 and CDR2 from the germline V gene are SNHLY and FYNNEI. The CDR3 DNA follows: TGTGCCAGCAGGGGCCTAGCGGGAGCCGGGGAGCTGTTTTTT. Its protein product is CASRGLAGAGELFF.

Comments on this clone: In the same sample, other DNA sequences code for this CDR3. This chain joins TRBV11-2 and TRBJ2-7; 8 positions match TRBD2. The J segment lost 4 bases and the V segment lost 5 bases, leaving 1 base of the junction unmatched. This CDR3 has 12 residues. CDR1 is SGHAT, CDR2 FQNNGV, per germline. In DNA, the CDR3 is TGTGCCAGCAGCCGCGGGGGGTACGAGCAGTACTTC. Translating gives CASSRGGYEQYF.

The genes are TRBV19 and TRBJ1-1; D is unclear. This CDR3 is built from 10 residues. Germline V gene lookup returns CDR1 LNHDA and CDR2 SQIVND (reference sequence). Trimming took 8 bases from V and 1 from J, leaving 2 bases between them. The CDR3 DNA follows: TGTGCCAGTGGGAACACTGAAGCTTTCTTT. It translates to CASGNTEAFF.

The V call is TRBV9, the J call TRBJ1-4; the D gene is possibly TRBD1 (5 bases). CDR1 is SGDLS and CDR2 is YYNGEE in the germline V gene. The V end lost 3 bases, the J end lost 4 bases, and 16 bases lay between the germline ends. CDR3 length: 16 amino acids. The CDR3 is CASSGHPGQGNEKLFF. The DNA for the CDR3 is TGTGCCAGCAGCGGTCACCCCGGTCAGGGTAATGAAAAACTGTTTTTT.

The chain's CDR3 is CASKLNTGELFF. DNA of the CDR3: TGTGCCAGCAAATTGAACACCGGGGAGCTGTTTTTT. The chain recombines TRBV6-6 with TRBJ2-2; no firm D call. The CDR3 sequence is 12 residues long. V lost 7 bases and J lost 1, with 4 bases in between. CDR1 and CDR2 (germline): MNHNY, SVGAGI (reference sequence).

CDR3 region: CASSRRQGYGNTIYF. The CDR3 DNA is TGTGCCAGCAGCCGTCGACAGGGATATGGAAACACCATATATTTT. This chain joins TRBV11-2 and TRBJ1-3; 7 bases fit TRBD1. V lost 5 bases, J lost 3 bases, and 7 bases stayed unmatched. The length of the CDR3 is 15 residues. Germline lookup yields CDR1 SGHAT and CDR2 FQNNGV.

The chain combines TRBV4-3 with TRBJ2-6; 11 positions match TRBD1. Germline loops: CDR1 LGHNA, CDR2 YSLEER. This CDR3 has 20 residues. The V and J ends lost 1 base and 1 base, in that order; junction bases with no gene match: 9. The CDR3 loop reads CASSQAPFGTGGSGANVLTF. The CDR3 nucleotides are TGCGCCAGCAGCCAAGCACCATTCGGGACAGGGGGATCTGGGGCCAACGTCCTGACTTTC.

This clone showed up just once. The chain joins TRBV28 to TRBJ2-4; D assignment may be TRBD1 or TRBD2 (5 bases each). V was trimmed by 10 bases and J by 6 bases, leaving 19 bases between them. Germline lookup yields CDR1 MDHEN and CDR2 SYDVKM. The CDR3 is 14 amino acids. CDR3 nucleotides: TGTGCCACGACAGATCCGGGACCGGCAAACATTCAGTACTTC. Its translation is CATTDPGPANIQYF.

The chain couples TRBV27 to TRBJ2-5; D unclear. The CDR3 runs 16 residues. Trimming stripped 7 bases from V and 1 base from J, with 19 bases between. CDR1 and CDR2 from the germline V gene are MNHEY and SMNVEV (reference sequence). The CDR3 here is CASNPPTQFSQETQYF. The CDR3 nucleotides read TGTGCCAGCAACCCCCCGACACAGTTTTCCCAAGAGACCCAGTACTTC.

The gene calls are TRBV18 and TRBJ2-5, with 8 bases lining up with TRBD1. The CDR3 spans 18 residues. Trimming removed 3 bases from V and 3 bases from J; junction bases left unmatched: 15. Germline V gene sequence: CDR1 KGHSH, CDR2 LQKENI. CDR3 nucleotides: TGTGCCAGCTCACCGTACGACAGGGGACTTAAATCCGAAGAGACCCAGTACTTC. It specifies CASSPYDRGLKSEETQYF.

V is TRBV15 and J is TRBJ2-1, with unresolved D. Per germline, CDR1 LNHNV and CDR2 YYDKDF (reference sequence). V dropped 0 bases and J dropped 10 bases, with 7 bases sitting between them. There are 12 residues in the CDR3. CDR3 bases: TGTGCCACCAGCAGAGATGAAGGCGAGCAGTTCTTC. It translates to CATSRDEGEQFF.

This clone appeared a single time. The chain uses TRBV18 and TRBJ2-3; 7 bases are shared with TRBD2. Germline trimming cut 4 bases from V and 0 bases from J; bases unmatched to any gene: 7. This CDR3 contains 16 residues. Germline CDR1 is KGHSH and CDR2 is LQKENI. The CDR3 spells CASSLVSSGSTDTQYF. CDR3 bases: TGTGCCAGCTCACTGGTGTCTAGCGGCAGCACAGATACGCAGTATTTT.

This chain joins TRBV18 and TRBJ1-2; D is unresolved. The CDR3 totals 15 residues. Germline values: CDR1 KGHSH, CDR2 LQKENI. Trimming shortened V by 3 bases and J by 0 bases, and 11 bases separated the two germline ends. The CDR3 region is CASSPYGEANYGYTF. In nucleotides, the CDR3 is TGTGCCAGCTCACCGTATGGGGAAGCTAACTATGGCTACACCTTC.

The CDR3 here is CASSVRRGTDTQYF. The CDR3 region has the DNA TGTGCCAGCAGTGTACGGCGGGGCACAGATACGCAGTATTTT. This chain connects TRBV2 to TRBJ2-3, with D possibly being TRBD2 (5 bases). V was trimmed by 4 bases and J by 1 base, leaving 9 bases between them. The CDR3 totals 14 residues. Germline V gene data show CDR1 as SNHLY and CDR2 as FYNNEI.

This chain uses TRBV5-4 with TRBJ2-1; possibly TRBD2 for D (6 bases). CDR3 length: 16 residues. CDR1 and CDR2 (germline): SGHNT, YYREEE (reference sequence). V was clipped by 4 bases and J by 3 bases, with 17 bases between them. The CDR3 sequence: CASSAPSKGGYNEQFF. The DNA for the CDR3 is TGTGCCAGCAGCGCCCCGTCCAAGGGAGGCTACAATGAGCAGTTCTTC.

V gene TRBV12-5 combines with J gene TRBJ2-1; D is uncertain. The germline V gene has CDR1 LGHNT and CDR2 FRNRAP. This CDR3 is built from 16 residues. Trimming pared 1 base from V and 2 bases from J, leaving 12 bases between. For the CDR3, the DNA is TGTGCTAGTGGTTTGGGAGCCGGGCCGACCTACAATGAGCAGTTCTTC. The encoded protein is CASGLGAGPTYNEQFF.

CDR3 region: CASSLSVLPPPRVGIQYF. CDR3 sequence (DNA): TGTGCCAGCAGCTTATCAGTTTTGCCCCCCCCTCGGGTCGGCATTCAGTACTTC. The genes are TRBV7-2 and TRBJ2-4; no clear D gene. The germline V and J ends were trimmed by 2 bases and 9 bases, with 26 bases remaining between them. Germline V CDR1 and CDR2: SGHTA, FQGNSA. The CDR3 is made up of 18 amino acids.

This chain links TRBV18 with TRBJ2-1; D may be TRBD2 (6 bases). CDR3 length equals 14 residues. Trimming took 5 bases from V and 9 from J, leaving 17 bases between them. Germline V gene sequence: CDR1 KGHSH, CDR2 LQKENI. CDR3 amino acids: CASSGVWGVGEQFF. CDR3 sequence (DNA): TGTGCCAGCTCAGGGGTCTGGGGGGTCGGTGAGCAGTTCTTC.

Comment on this clone: Other DNA sequences in this specimen translate into the identical CDR3. The gene calls are TRBV15 and TRBJ2-7; no definite D call. This CDR3 comprises 13 residues. With 0 bases removed from V and 4 bases from J, the gap between germline ends came to 7 bases. Germline CDR1 LNHNV, CDR2 YYDKDF (reference sequence). CDR3 in amino acids: CATSRDVGYEQYF. Written as DNA, the CDR3 is TGTGCCACCAGCAGAGATGTCGGGTACGAGCAGTACTTC.

Regarding this clone: At one end the junction does not follow the germline gene, possibly because of a read error. Additional DNA sequences in this sample encode the identical CDR3. The V and J genes are TRBV30 and TRBJ1-1, with D unresolved. The germline V gene encodes CDR1 GTSNPN and CDR2 SVGIG (reference sequence). The CDR3 has 12 residues. In nucleotides, the CDR3 is TGTGCCTGGGGTCCGAAGAACACTGAAGCTTTTTTT. It translates to CAWGPKNTEAFF. Full variable domain (remainder filled in from reference TRBV30 and TRBJ1-1): SQTIHQWPATLVQPVGSPLSLECTVEGTSNPNLYWYRQAAGRGLQLLFYSVGIGQISSEVPQNLSASRPQDRQFILSSKKLLLSDSGFYLCAWGPKNTEAFFGQGTRLTVV.

The rearrangement links TRBV9 to TRBJ1-2; TRBD1 matches 7 bases. From germline, CDR1 is SGDLS and CDR2 YYNGEE. This CDR3 region has 13 residues. Trimming at V came to 0 bases and at J to 4 bases, leaving 0 bases not matched to a gene. CDR3 sequence: CASSVGQGYGYTF. CDR3 sequence (DNA): TGTGCCAGCAGCGTAGGACAGGGCTATGGCTACACCTTC.

As concerns this clone: The same CDR3 also results from other DNA sequences found in this sample. V is TRBV5-1 and J is TRBJ2-3; 7 bases are a match to TRBD2. The CDR3 totals 15 residues. V was pared by 0 bases and J by 1 base, with 2 bases of the junction left unmatched. Germline loops: CDR1 SGHRS, CDR2 YFSETQ. CDR3 amino acids: CASSLVGRGTDTQYF. The CDR3 DNA reads TGCGCCAGCAGCTTGGTTGGGAGGGGCACAGATACGCAGTATTTT.

The V gene is TRBV27, the J gene TRBJ2-1, with 10 nucleotides matching TRBD2. This CDR3 has 19 amino acids. With V trimmed by 3 bases and J by 3 bases, 14 bases remained unmatched. Germline CDR1 MNHEY, CDR2 SMNVEV (reference sequence). The CDR3 loop is CASSLLGYGTSGDYNEQFF. CDR3 bases: TGTGCCAGCAGTTTGTTGGGTTATGGCACTAGCGGGGACTACAATGAGCAGTTCTTC.

The gene calls are TRBV7-2 and TRBJ1-1; 10 positions agree with TRBD1. The junction had 8 bases not matched to a gene; V was cut back by 5 bases and J by 2 bases. In germline, CDR1 is SGHTA, CDR2 FQGNSA. The CDR3 covers 16 residues. In DNA form, the CDR3 reads TGTGCCAGCAGCCCTGGACAGGGGGAACCTAACACTGAAGCTTTCTTT. It translates to CASSPGQGEPNTEAFF.

The chain joins TRBV19 to TRBJ2-1, with D possibly being TRBD1 (7 bases). Germline values: CDR1 LNHDA, CDR2 SQIVND (reference sequence). Trimming took off 10 bases at V and 3 bases at J, with 10 bases between the two ends. CDR3 length: 12 residues. The CDR3 nucleotides read TGTGCCACAGGGGGGAGCTACAATGAGCAGTTCTTC. Translating gives CATGGSYNEQFF.

The V call is TRBV2, the J call TRBJ1-2; D not resolved. The CDR3 loop spans 12 amino acids. V gave up 5 bases and J gave up 4 bases, with 8 bases separating them. Germline V gene lookup returns CDR1 SNHLY and CDR2 FYNNEI. The CDR3 loop reads CASSTGGYGYTF. The CDR3 nucleotides are TGTGCCAGCAGTACGGGCGGCTATGGCTACACCTTC.

This rearrangement joins TRBV6-5 to TRBJ2-7, with D tentatively TRBD1 (6 bases). The germline V and J ends were trimmed by 2 bases and 2 bases, with 16 bases remaining between them. In germline, CDR1 is MNHEY, CDR2 SVGAGI. This CDR3 is built from 16 residues. The CDR3 DNA reads as TGTGCCAGCAGTTACAAATACAGGGAACCCCCCTACGAGCAGTACTTC. Translating gives CASSYKYREPPYEQYF.